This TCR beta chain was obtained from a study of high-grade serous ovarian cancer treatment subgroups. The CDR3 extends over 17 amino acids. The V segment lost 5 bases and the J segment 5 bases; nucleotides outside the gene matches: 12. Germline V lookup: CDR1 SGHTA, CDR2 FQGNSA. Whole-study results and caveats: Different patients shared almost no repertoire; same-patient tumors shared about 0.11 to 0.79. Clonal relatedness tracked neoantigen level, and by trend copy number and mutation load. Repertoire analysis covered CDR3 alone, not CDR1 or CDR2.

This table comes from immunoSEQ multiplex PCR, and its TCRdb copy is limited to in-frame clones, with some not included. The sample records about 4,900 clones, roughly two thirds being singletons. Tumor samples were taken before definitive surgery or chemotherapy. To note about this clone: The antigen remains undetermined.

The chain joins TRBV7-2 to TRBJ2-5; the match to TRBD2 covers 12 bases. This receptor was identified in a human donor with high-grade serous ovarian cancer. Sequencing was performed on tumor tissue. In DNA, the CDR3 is TGTGCCAGCAGCCCAGAGGCCCGACTAGCGGGAGTTGAGACCCAGTACTTC. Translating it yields CASSPEARLAGVETQYF.